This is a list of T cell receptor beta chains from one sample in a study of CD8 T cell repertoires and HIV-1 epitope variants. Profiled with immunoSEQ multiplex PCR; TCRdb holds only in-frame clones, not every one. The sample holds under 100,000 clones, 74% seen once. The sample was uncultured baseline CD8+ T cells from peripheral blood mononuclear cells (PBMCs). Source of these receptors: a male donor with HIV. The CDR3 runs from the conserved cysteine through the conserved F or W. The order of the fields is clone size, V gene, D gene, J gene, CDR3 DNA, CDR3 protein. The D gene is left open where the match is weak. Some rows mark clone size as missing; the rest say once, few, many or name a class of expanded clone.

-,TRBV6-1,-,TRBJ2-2,TGTGCCAGCAGTGAAGTACGTCTTCCAGGGATGAACACCGGGGAGCTGTTTTTT,CASSEVRLPGMNTGELFF
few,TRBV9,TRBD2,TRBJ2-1,TGTGCCAGCAGCGTAGCTAACGGGGGGAATGAGCAGTTCTTC,CASSVANGGNEQFF
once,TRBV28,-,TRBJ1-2,TGTGCCAGCCTGATGGGGAATTGGGGTAACTATGGCTACACCTTC,CASLMGNWGNYGYTF
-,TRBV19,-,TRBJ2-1,TGTGCCAGTAGTATGGGGGGGGCGTCTCGGGTGGAGGAGCAGTTCTTC,CASSMGGASRVEEQFF
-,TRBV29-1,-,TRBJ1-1,TGCAGTCACGACCTGTTGCGAGACACTGAAGCTTTCTTT,CSHDLLRDTEAFF
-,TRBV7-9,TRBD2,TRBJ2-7,TGTGCCAGCAGCTCAACTGGACTAGCCTCCTACGAGCAGTACTTC,CASSSTGLASYEQYF
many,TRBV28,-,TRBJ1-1,TGTGCCGCTAGAGTGACAGGGAACACTGAAGCTTTCTTT,CAARVTGNTEAFF
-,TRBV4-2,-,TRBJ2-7,TGTGCCAGCAGCCTGCAGGGGGGGAGGGACGAGCAGTACTTC,CASSLQGGRDEQYF
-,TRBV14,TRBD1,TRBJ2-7,TGTGCCAGCAGCCTACGGGACAGGGTCTACGAGCAGTACTTC,CASSLRDRVYEQYF
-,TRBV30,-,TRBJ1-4,TGTGCCTGGAACAGGGTAAATGAAAAACTGTTTTTT,CAWNRVNEKLFF
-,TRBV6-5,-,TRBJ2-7,TGTGCCAGCACCAGAAGCGGCGACGAGCAGTACTTC,CASTRSGDEQYF
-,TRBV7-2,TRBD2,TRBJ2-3,TGTGCCAGCAGCCCTCCGGAGGAGCGGGAGGCCCGTAGGACAGATACGCAGTATTTT,CASSPPEEREARRTDTQYF
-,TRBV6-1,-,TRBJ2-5,TGTGCCAGCATTGAAATTGGGGGCGCGGAGACCCAGTACTTC,CASIEIGGAETQYF
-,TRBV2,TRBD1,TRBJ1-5,TGTGCCAGCAGCTTGACAGGGGAAAATCAGCCCCAGCATTTT,CASSLTGENQPQHF
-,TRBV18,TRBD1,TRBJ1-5,TGTGCCAGCTCACCGGGACAGGACCAGCCCCAGCATTTT,CASSPGQDQPQHF
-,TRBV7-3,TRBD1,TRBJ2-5,TGTGCCAGCAGTCTCGGGACAGGGCAGGGAGAGACCCAGTACTTC,CASSLGTGQGETQYF
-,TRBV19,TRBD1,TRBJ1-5,TGTGCCAGTAGTCCTCGGGACAGGTTGGTTCGGAGCAATCAGCCCCAGCATTTT,CASSPRDRLVRSNQPQHF
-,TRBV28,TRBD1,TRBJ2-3,TGTGCCAGCAGTCGGGACAGGTTCGATACGCAGTATTTT,CASSRDRFDTQYF
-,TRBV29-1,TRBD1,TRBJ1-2,TGCAGCGTTGAGGGACAGGGGTATGGCTACACCTTC,CSVEGQGYGYTF
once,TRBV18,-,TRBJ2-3,TGTGCCAGCTCACCACCCTTTATTCCAGATACGCAGTATTTT,CASSPPFIPDTQYF
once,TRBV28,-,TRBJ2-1,TGTGCCAGCAGTTTAGTGGGCGGTGAGGGCAATGAGCAGTTCTTC,CASSLVGGEGNEQFF
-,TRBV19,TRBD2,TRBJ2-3,TGTGCCAGTAGTATTCAGGGACTAGCGGGGGGGCCAGATACGCAGTATTTT,CASSIQGLAGGPDTQYF
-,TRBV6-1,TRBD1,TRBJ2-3,TGTGCCAGCAGTGAAGAGGACAGGGCCCCAGTCACAGATACGCAGTATTTT,CASSEEDRAPVTDTQYF
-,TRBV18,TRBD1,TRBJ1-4,TGTGCCAGCTCACCATCTTGGGACAGAGATGAAAAACTGTTTTTT,CASSPSWDRDEKLFF
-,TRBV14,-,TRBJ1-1,TGTGCCAGCAGACAAAGACTGAACACTGAAGCTTTCTTT,CASRQRLNTEAFF
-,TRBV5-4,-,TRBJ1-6,TGTGCCAGCAGCTTGGACAGAGGCTCCTATAATTCACCCCTCCACTTT,CASSLDRGSYNSPLHF
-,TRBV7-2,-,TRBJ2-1,TGTGCCAGCACCCCCTCATGGGGCAGCGGCTACAATGAGCAGTTCTTC,CASTPSWGSGYNEQFF
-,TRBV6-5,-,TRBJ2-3,TGTGCCAGCAGTTACTCGAGAGAAACAGATACGCAGTATTTT,CASSYSRETDTQYF
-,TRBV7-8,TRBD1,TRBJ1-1,TGTGCCAGCAGCTTCGGACAGGGGACTGAAGCTTTCTTT,CASSFGQGTEAFF
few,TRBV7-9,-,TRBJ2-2,TGTGCCAGCAGCTTAGGTCAGGGCCTGTTTTTT,CASSLGQGLFF
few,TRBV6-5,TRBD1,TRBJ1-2,TGTGCCAGCAGTTACCAACCGGGCAGGGGGTATGGCTACACCTTC,CASSYQPGRGYGYTF
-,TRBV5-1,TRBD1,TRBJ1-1,TGCGCCAGCACCTTTGGGACAGCGAACACTGAAGCTTTCTTT,CASTFGTANTEAFF
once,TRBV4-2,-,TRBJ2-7,TGTGCCAGCAGCCAACTCCTTGGCGGGACCGACTACGAGCAGTACTTC,CASSQLLGGTDYEQYF
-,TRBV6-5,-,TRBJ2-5,TGTGCCAGCAGTTACGAGACAGAGTCAAGAGTGACCCAGTACTTC,CASSYETESRVTQYF
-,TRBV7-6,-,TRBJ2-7,TGTGCCAGCAGCTTGGGGGCTAGCGGATACTACGAGCAGTACTTC,CASSLGASGYYEQYF
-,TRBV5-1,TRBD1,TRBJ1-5,TGCGCCAGCAGCTTGGGGGACAGGGGCGATCAGCCCCAGCATTTT,CASSLGDRGDQPQHF
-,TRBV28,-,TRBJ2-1,TGTGCCAGCAGTTTCGGCTCGAGCTACAATGAGCAGTTCTTC,CASSFGSSYNEQFF
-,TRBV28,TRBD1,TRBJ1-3,TGTGCCAGCGCCTCTCCGGGACAGGGAACTGGAAACACCATATATTTT,CASASPGQGTGNTIYF
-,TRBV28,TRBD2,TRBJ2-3,TGTGCCAGTTCGGGAGGCGCGGGAGCCCCAGATACGCAGTATTTT,CASSGGAGAPDTQYF
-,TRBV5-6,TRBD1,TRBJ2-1,TGTGCCAGCAGCCCGGAGACAGGGGCGGGCTACAATGAGCAGTTCTTC,CASSPETGAGYNEQFF
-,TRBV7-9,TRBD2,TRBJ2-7,TGTGCCAGCAGCCCCCTGGTAGCGGGAGGTCGCGAGCAGTACTTC,CASSPLVAGGREQYF
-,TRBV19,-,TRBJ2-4,TGTGCCAGTAGTATAGATCTGAGGCACATTCAGTACTTC,CASSIDLRHIQYF
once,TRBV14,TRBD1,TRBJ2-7,TGTGCCAGCAGCCAAAAGACAGGGGGCCTCTATGAGCAGTACTTC,CASSQKTGGLYEQYF
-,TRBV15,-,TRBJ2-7,TGTGCCACCAGCAGAGACCCCGGGCCCGACTACGAGCAGTACTTC,CATSRDPGPDYEQYF
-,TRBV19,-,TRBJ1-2,TGTGCCAGTAGTACAAGCTATGGCTGCACCTTC,CASSTSYGCTF
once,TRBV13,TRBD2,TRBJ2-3,TGTGCCAGCAGCTTACTAGCGGGGGGCTTCACAGATACGCAGTATTTT,CASSLLAGGFTDTQYF
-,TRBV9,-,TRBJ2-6,TGTGCCAGCAGCGTCGCCCTCTCTGGGGCCAACGTCCTGACTTTC,CASSVALSGANVLTF
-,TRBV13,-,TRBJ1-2,TGTGCCAGCAGCTTATGGGGGGAAGGGGAATATGGCTACACCTTC,CASSLWGEGEYGYTF
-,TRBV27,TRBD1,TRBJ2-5,TGTGCCAGCAGGATGCGGACAGGAGACCAAGAGACCCAGTACTTC,CASRMRTGDQETQYF
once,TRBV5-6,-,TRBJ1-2,TGTGCCAGCAGCTTGGGGCCGGAAAGTTGGAGCTACACCTTC,CASSLGPESWSYTF